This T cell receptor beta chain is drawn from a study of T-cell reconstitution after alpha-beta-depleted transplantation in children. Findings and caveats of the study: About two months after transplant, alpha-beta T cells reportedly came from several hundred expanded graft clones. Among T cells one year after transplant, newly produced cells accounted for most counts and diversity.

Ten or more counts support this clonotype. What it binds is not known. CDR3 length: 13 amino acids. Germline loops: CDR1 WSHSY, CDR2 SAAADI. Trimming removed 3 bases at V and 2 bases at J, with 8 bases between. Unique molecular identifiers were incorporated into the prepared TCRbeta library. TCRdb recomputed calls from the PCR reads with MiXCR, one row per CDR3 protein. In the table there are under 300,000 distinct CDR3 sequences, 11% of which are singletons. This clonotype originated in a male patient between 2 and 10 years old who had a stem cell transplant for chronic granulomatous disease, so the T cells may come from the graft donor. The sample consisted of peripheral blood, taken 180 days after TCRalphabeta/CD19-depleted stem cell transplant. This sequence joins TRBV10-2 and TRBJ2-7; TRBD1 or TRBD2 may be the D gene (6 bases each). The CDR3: CASSDGGPYEQYF. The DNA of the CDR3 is TGCGCCAGCAGTGACGGGGGCCCCTACGAGCAGTACTTC.